The 25 T cell receptor beta chains in this list originate from one sample, sequenced in a study of identical twins. TCRdb redid the calling of the 5' RACE reads with MiXCR, one entry per CDR3 protein. Of roughly 490,000 distinct CDR3 sequences listed, 13% to 15% are singletons. The same sample was also used in a study of yellow fever vaccine responses in identical twins.

Input material: CD4+ T cells sorted from blood. The receptors derive from a woman aged 18-30 years in good health.

This clonotype was counted between two and nine times. The chain recombines TRBV28 with TRBJ1-4, with D unclear. Trimming took 3 bases from V and 4 from J, leaving 6 bases between them. The CDR3 extends over 13 amino acids. Germline loops: CDR1 MDHEN, CDR2 SYDVKM. The CDR3 here is CASSFSGNEKLFF. The CDR3 DNA sequence: TGTGCCAGCAGTTTTAGCGGTAATGAAAAACTGTTTTTT.

This chain joins TRBV10-3 and TRBJ2-7, with 8 nucleotides matching TRBD1. Germline CDR1 reads ENHRY; CDR2 reads SYGVKD. This CDR3 is built from 13 residues. The ends lost 2 bases at V and 6 bases at J; junction bases unmatched: 3. The CDR3 bases are TGTGCCATCAGTGAGGTCACAGGGGGCGAGCAGTACGTC. This translates into CAISEVTGGEQYV.

V gene TRBV9 combines with J gene TRBJ1-2; 7 bases fit TRBD1. The V gene end was trimmed by 3 bases and the J gene end by 2 bases; junction bases not matched to a gene: 7. The CDR3 sequence is 15 residues long. Germline-derived CDR1 and CDR2 are SGDLS and YYNGEE. This chain's CDR3 is CASSGLDRSNYGYTF. CDR3 nucleotide sequence: TGTGCCAGCAGCGGATTGGACAGGTCAAACTATGGCTACACCTTC.

The rearrangement joins TRBV20-1 to TRBJ2-1, with 10 positions matching TRBD2. J was trimmed by 6 bases and V by 6 bases; bases with no gene match: 11. The CDR3 covers 15 residues. Germline assignment: CDR1 DFQATT and CDR2 SNEGSKA (reference sequence). CDR3 bases: TGCAGTGCCAACCTAGCGGGAGAGTCCCTCAATGAGCAGTTCTTC. It codes for CSANLAGESLNEQFF.

The chain joins TRBV29-1 to TRBJ2-1; D is unresolved. V dropped 3 bases and J dropped 13 bases, with 10 bases sitting between them. CDR1 is SQVTM and CDR2 is ANQGSEA in the germline V gene. The CDR3 has 10 residues. The DNA of the CDR3 is TGCAGCGTTGATAACTCAGCTCAGTTCTTC. Amino acid sequence: CSVDNSAQFF.

This clonotype has a handful of counts. The genes are TRBV5-1 and TRBJ1-6; no clear D. V lost 5 bases, J lost 7 bases, and 16 bases lay in between. CDR1 SGHRS and CDR2 YFSETQ come from the germline V gene. The CDR3 sequence is 15 residues long. DNA for the CDR3: TGCGCCAGCAGTTCTAACCCCGCGGGGAATTCACCCCTCCACTTT. It yields the protein CASSSNPAGNSPLHF.

The CDR3 spells CASSLAGTLYEQYF. The CDR3, as DNA: TGTGCCAGCAGCTTGGCCGGGACACTCTACGAGCAGTACTTC. The chain is built from TRBV5-6 and TRBJ2-7, with a possible D match to TRBD1 (6 bases). Deletions cut 0 bases from V and 3 bases from J, with 10 bases between. The length of the CDR3 is 14 residues. Germline CDR1 and CDR2: SGHDT and YYEEEE.

In this sample, this clonotype turned up a few times. J is TRBJ2-1 and V is TRBV18, with 8 bases identical to TRBD1. The CDR3 covers 15 residues. Per the germline V gene, CDR1 is KGHSH and CDR2 is LQKENI. J lost 10 bases, V lost 3 bases, and 11 bases had no gene match. CDR3 in amino acids: CASSPWGTGFEEQFF. CDR3 in DNA: TGTGCCAGCTCACCTTGGGGGACAGGCTTCGAAGAGCAGTTCTTC.

This clonotype occurred many times. This chain joins TRBV14 and TRBJ2-1; a weak D match, TRBD2 (5 bases). The V and J ends lost 3 bases and 6 bases respectively, with 15 bases between them. Germline V gene data show CDR1 as SGHDN and CDR2 as FVKESK. The CDR3 has 15 amino acids. CDR3 sequence: CASSHLRGSINEQFF. CDR3 bases: TGTGCCAGCAGCCACCTACGGGGTTCGATCAATGAGCAGTTCTTC.

This clonotype was observed a handful of times. The V and J genes are TRBV21-1 and TRBJ1-1; the table's D gene call, TRBD1, was not cross checked with the DNA. TRBV21-1 is a recognized pseudogene. The CDR3 length is 17 residues. This CDR3 is CASSKKFPGSHRAEAFF. The DNA of the CDR3 is TGTGCCAGCAGCAAAAAGTTCCCAGGGAGTCATAGGGCTGAAGCTTTCTTT.

This chain joins TRBV11-2 and TRBJ1-4, with D perhaps matching TRBD1 (6 bases). The CDR3 is 15 residues long. V lost 1 base and J 7 bases, leaving 13 bases between the germline ends. CDR1 is SGHAT, CDR2 FQNNGV, per germline. The CDR3 reads CASSLVLGTTEKLFF. In DNA form, the CDR3 reads TGTGCCAGCAGCTTAGTTTTAGGGACAACTGAAAAACTGTTTTTT.

The chain couples TRBV28 to TRBJ1-1; possibly TRBD1 for D (5 bases). The CDR3 is 14 residues long. Trimming took 8 bases from V and 0 from J, leaving 13 bases between them. Germline CDR1 reads MDHEN; CDR2 reads SYDVKM. CDR3 amino acids: CASVPGALNTEAFF. CDR3 nucleotides: TGTGCCAGCGTCCCTGGGGCATTGAACACTGAAGCTTTCTTT. The whole variable domain, remainder taken from reference TRBV28 and TRBJ1-1, is DVKVTQSSRYLVKRTGEKVFLECVQDMDHENMFWYRQDPGLGLRLIYFSYDVKMKEKGDIPEGYSVSREKKERFSLILESASTNQTSMYLCASVPGALNTEAFFGQGTRLTVV.

In its sample, this clonotype was seen a few times. This rearrangement joins TRBV7-3 to TRBJ2-3; 7 bases are shared with TRBD2. Germline-derived CDR1 and CDR2 are SGHTA and FQGTGA. Losses at the gene ends were 0 bases for V and 1 base for J; bases not matched to a gene: 4. This CDR3 contains 16 residues. CDR3 residues: CASSLTGRGGTDTQYF. As DNA, the CDR3 is TGTGCCAGCAGCTTAACTGGGAGGGGCGGCACAGATACGCAGTATTTT.

This clonotype was seen only a few times. This rearrangement joins TRBV6-1 to TRBJ1-1; 10 bases align to TRBD1. CDR3 length: 13 amino acids. Trimming removed 6 bases from V and 6 bases from J; junction bases left unmatched: 4. Germline CDR1 MNHNS, CDR2 SASEGT. This CDR3 reads CASRQGQGSEAFF. For the CDR3, the DNA is TGTGCCAGCAGACAGGGACAGGGGTCTGAAGCTTTCTTT.

The sample holds a few counts of this clonotype. The chain recombines TRBV29-1 with TRBJ2-7; 13 bases match TRBD2. Germline CDR1 reads SQVTM; CDR2 reads ANQGSEA. Losses at the gene ends were 5 bases for V and 6 bases for J; bases not matched to a gene: 7. The CDR3 runs to 14 residues. The CDR3 DNA reads as TGCAGCGTTCCGACTAGCGGGAGGCCCGGCGAGCAGTACTTC. Translated: CSVPTSGRPGEQYF.

This clonotype was detected a few times. This sequence joins TRBV11-2 and TRBJ2-2; TRBD2 matches 7 bases. V gave up 2 bases and J gave up 5 bases; unmatched junction bases: 11. The CDR3 runs to 17 residues. Looked up from germline, CDR1 is SGHAT and CDR2 is FQNNGV. CDR3 DNA: TGTGCCAGCAGCTTAAGGAATGCGGGAGTAGGAACCGGGGAGCTGTTTTTT. Protein product: CASSLRNAGVGTGELFF.

This clonotype occurred many times. The chain uses TRBV4-3 and TRBJ2-7; 7 positions match TRBD2. The CDR3 length is 16 residues. V was pared by 0 bases and J by 3 bases, with 8 bases of the junction left unmatched. CDR1 and CDR2 (germline): LGHNA, YSLEER. This chain's CDR3 is CASSQETSGGDYEQYF. DNA of the CDR3: TGCGCCAGCAGCCAAGAGACGTCGGGGGGAGACTACGAGCAGTACTTC.

CDR3 in DNA: TGCGCCAGCAGCCAGACCCCGGGACAGGGGGCCTCCCAAGAGACCCAGTACTTC. Encoded protein: CASSQTPGQGASQETQYF. J is TRBJ2-5 and V is TRBV4-1, with 12 bases fitting TRBD1. Germline assignment: CDR1 MGHRA and CDR2 YSYEKL. Trimming removed 3 bases from V and 1 base from J; junction bases left unmatched: 9. This CDR3 region has 18 residues.

The sample holds a few counts of this clonotype. The chain is built from TRBV5-1 and TRBJ2-7; D gene ambiguous. V was cut by 2 bases and J by 2 bases, with 8 bases left in between. The germline CDR1 and CDR2 sequences are SGHRS and YFSETQ. The CDR3 has 13 residues. The CDR3 here is CASSFTTPYEQYF. Here the CDR3 DNA reads TGCGCCAGCAGCTTTACTACCCCCTACGAGCAGTACTTC.

The CDR3 DNA follows: TGTGCCACTCGACAGGGAACCGAAAAACTGTTTTTT. Its protein is CATRQGTEKLFF. The chain joins TRBV2 to TRBJ1-4; 7 nucleotides agree with TRBD1. The CDR3 runs 12 residues. Trimming cost V 10 bases and J 8 bases; bases outside gene matches: 7. Germline CDR1 reads SNHLY; CDR2 reads FYNNEI.

A few counts support this clonotype. The V gene is TRBV7-9, the J gene TRBJ2-7; tentatively, D is TRBD1 or TRBD2 (5 bases each). Trimming removed 5 bases from V and 5 bases from J, with 10 bases in between. CDR3 length: 12 residues. Per the germline V gene, CDR1 is SEHNR and CDR2 is FQNEAQ (reference sequence). Written as DNA, the CDR3 is TGTGCCAGCAGCGGGGGTGGGCACGAGCAGTACTTC. Translation gives CASSGGGHEQYF. The variable domain in full, completed from reference TRBV7-9 and TRBJ2-7, reads DTGVSQNPRHKITKRGQNVTFRCDPISEHNRLYWYRQTLGQGPEFLTYFQNEAQLEKSRLLSDRFSAERPKGSFSTLEIQRTEQGDSAMYLCASSGGGHEQYFGPGTRLTVT.

The chain carries TRBV15 and TRBJ2-5, with a weak D call TRBD2 (5 bases). This CDR3 has 15 amino acids. With 0 bases removed from V and 9 bases from J, the gap between germline ends came to 17 bases. Germline V gene sequence: CDR1 LNHNV, CDR2 YYDKDF (reference sequence). The CDR3 DNA is TGTGCCACCAGCAGAGATGACGAGGGTCGTGTGGCCCAGTACTTC. It translates to CATSRDDEGRVAQYF.

This clonotype was found a few times. The rearrangement joins TRBV30 to TRBJ2-3; D gene uncertain. The ends were cut back, 4 bases at V and 1 base at J, with 12 bases in the middle. CDR1 GTSNPN and CDR2 SVGIG come from the germline V gene (reference sequence). CDR3 size: 14 residues. The CDR3 DNA is TGTGCCTGGAAGGTAGGGTGGGGCACAGATACGCAGTATTTT. It is translated as CAWKVGWGTDTQYF. Filled out from reference TRBV30 and TRBJ2-3, the complete variable domain reads SQTIHQWPATLVQPVGSPLSLECTVEGTSNPNLYWYRQAAGRGLQLLFYSVGIGQISSEVPQNLSASRPQDRQFILSSKKLLLSDSGFYLCAWKVGWGTDTQYFGPGTRLTVL.

The chain uses TRBV2 and TRBJ2-1; D unresolved. The CDR3 runs 12 residues. Germline V gene sequence: CDR1 SNHLY, CDR2 FYNNEI. V was trimmed by 2 bases and J by 10 bases, leaving 9 bases between them. The CDR3 DNA is TGTGCCAGCAGTGAAATTGTCAGGGAGCAGTTCTTC. This gives the protein CASSEIVREQFF.

This clonotype was seen only a few times. The chain has TRBV12-3 or TRBV12-4 and TRBJ2-3; D possibly corresponds to TRBD2 (6 bases). The V end was cut by 6 bases, the J end by 6 bases, with 19 bases between. The CDR3 is 15 amino acids. The CDR3 is CASSQTGGPGDTQYF. CDR3 in DNA: TGTGCCAGCAGCCAGACCGGGGGTCCCGGGGATACGCAGTATTTT.